This T cell receptor (beta chain) is drawn from a study of T-cell reconstitution after alpha-beta-depleted transplantation in children. There are many counts of this clonotype. CDR3 length equals 14 residues. CDR1 is MNHNS, CDR2 SASEGT, per germline. V was shortened by 8 bases and J by 4 bases, with 15 bases between the two germline ends. It was with unique molecular identifiers that the TCRbeta library was prepared. Via MiXCR, TCRdb re-called the PCR reads, giving one row per CDR3 protein. The sample contains hundreds of thousands of distinct CDR3 sequences, around 17% of which appear only once. The rearrangement joins TRBV6-1 to TRBJ1-5; D perhaps matches TRBD1 (6 bases). The sequences come from PBMCs from the stem cell graft donor, collected from the stem cell graft. The TCR comes from a human donor who donated a stem cell graft to a child with acute myeloid leukemia. The CDR3 DNA sequence: TGTGCCAGCCAGTGGACACAGGGTAATCAGCCCCAGCATTTT. This sequence encodes CASQWTQGNQPQHF.